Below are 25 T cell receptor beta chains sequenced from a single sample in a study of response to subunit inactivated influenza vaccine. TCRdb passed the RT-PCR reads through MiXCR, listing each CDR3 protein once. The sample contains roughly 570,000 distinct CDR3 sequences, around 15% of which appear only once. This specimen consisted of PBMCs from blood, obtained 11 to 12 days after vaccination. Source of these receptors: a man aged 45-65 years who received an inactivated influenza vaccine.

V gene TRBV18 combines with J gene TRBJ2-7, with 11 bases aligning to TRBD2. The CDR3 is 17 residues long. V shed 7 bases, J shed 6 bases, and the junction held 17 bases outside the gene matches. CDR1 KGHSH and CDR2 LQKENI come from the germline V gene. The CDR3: CASCPRGLAEPGGEQYF. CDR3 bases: TGTGCCAGCTGCCCCCGGGGACTAGCGGAGCCGGGTGGCGAGCAGTACTTC.

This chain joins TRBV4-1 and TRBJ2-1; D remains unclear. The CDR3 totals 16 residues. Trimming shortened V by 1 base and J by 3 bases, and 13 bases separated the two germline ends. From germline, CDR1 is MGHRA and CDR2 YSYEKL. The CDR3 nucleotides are TGCGCCAGCAGCCAAGTCGCCCGGGCCTTCTACAATGAGCAGTTCTTC. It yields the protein CASSQVARAFYNEQFF.

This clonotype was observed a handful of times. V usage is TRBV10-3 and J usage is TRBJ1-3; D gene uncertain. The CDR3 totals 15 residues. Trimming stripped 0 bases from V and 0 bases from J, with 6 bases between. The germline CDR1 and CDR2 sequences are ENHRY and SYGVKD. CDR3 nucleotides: TGTGCCATCAGTGAGTCAGTCCTCTCTGGAAACACCATATATTTT. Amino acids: CAISESVLSGNTIYF.

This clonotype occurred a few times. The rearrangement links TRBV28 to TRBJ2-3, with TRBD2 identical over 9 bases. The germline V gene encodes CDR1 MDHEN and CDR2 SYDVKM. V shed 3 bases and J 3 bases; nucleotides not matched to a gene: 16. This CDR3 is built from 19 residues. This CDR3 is CASSFPIVNPSGKTDTQYF. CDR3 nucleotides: TGTGCCAGCAGTTTTCCTATTGTGAATCCTAGCGGGAAAACAGATACGCAGTATTTT.

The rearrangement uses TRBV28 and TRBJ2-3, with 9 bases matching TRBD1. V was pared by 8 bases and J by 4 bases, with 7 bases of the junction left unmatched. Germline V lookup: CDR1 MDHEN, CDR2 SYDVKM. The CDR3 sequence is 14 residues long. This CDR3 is CASSGDRVPDTQYF. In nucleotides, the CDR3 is TGTGCCAGCTCCGGGGACAGGGTTCCAGATACGCAGTATTTT.

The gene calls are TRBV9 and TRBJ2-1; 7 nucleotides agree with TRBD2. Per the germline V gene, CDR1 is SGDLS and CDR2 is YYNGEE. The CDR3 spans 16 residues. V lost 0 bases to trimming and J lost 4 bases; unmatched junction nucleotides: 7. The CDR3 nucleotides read TGTGCCAGCAGCGTAGAGGCGGGGGTCCTATACAATGAGCAGTTCTTC. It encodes CASSVEAGVLYNEQFF.

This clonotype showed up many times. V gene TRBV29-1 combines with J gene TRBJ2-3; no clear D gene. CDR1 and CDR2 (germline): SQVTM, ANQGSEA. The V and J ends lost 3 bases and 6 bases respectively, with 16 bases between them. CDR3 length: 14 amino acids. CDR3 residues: CSVEKTQPGDTQYF. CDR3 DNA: TGCAGCGTTGAGAAGACCCAACCCGGGGATACGCAGTATTTT.

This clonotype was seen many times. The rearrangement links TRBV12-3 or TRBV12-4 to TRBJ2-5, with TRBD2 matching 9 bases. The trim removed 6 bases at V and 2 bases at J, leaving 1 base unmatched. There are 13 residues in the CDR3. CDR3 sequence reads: CASRLAGQETQYF. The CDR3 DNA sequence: TGTGCCAGCAGACTAGCGGGTCAAGAGACCCAGTACTTC.

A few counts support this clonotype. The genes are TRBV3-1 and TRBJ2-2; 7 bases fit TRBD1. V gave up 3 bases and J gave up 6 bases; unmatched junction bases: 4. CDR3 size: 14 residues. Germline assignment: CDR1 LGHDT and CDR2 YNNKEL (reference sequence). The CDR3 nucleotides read TGTGCCAGCAGCCATAGGGGGCTTGCCGGGGAGCTGTTTTTT. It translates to CASSHRGLAGELFF.

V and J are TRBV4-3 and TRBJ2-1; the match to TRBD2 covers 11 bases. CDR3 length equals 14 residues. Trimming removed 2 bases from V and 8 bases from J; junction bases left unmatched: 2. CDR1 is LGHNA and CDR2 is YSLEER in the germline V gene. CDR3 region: CASSQIAGGYEQFF. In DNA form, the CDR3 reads TGCGCCAGCAGCCAAATAGCGGGAGGGTATGAGCAGTTCTTC.

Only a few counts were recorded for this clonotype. CDR3 DNA sequence: TGCAGTGTCCTCAGGAAGGGGGGCGGGCAGTACTTC. Translating it yields CSVLRKGGGQYF. The rearrangement uses TRBV20-1 and TRBJ2-7; the D call may be TRBD1 or TRBD2 (6 bases each). Germline assignment: CDR1 DFQATT and CDR2 SNEGSKA (reference sequence). V lost 7 bases, J lost 9 bases, and 19 bases lay in between. The CDR3 loop spans 12 amino acids.

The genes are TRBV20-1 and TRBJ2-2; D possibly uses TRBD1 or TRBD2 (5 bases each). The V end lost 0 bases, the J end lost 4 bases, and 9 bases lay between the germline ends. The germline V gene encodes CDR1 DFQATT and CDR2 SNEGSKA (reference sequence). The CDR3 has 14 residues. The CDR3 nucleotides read TGCAGTGCTAGAGATGGGGGATCCACCGGGGAGCTGTTTTTT. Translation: CSARDGGSTGELFF.

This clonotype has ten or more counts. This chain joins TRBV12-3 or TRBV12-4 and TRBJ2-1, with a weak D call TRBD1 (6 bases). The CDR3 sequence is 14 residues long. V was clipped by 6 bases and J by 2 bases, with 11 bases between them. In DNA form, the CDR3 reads TGTGCCAGCAGAGCGGACAGAGCCTACAATGAGCAGTTCTTC. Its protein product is CASRADRAYNEQFF.

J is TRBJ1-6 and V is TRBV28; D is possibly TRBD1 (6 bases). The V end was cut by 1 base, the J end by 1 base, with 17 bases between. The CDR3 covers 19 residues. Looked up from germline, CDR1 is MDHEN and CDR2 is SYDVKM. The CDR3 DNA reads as TGTGCCAGCAGTTTATTCGTGACCAGGGGCGCTTCCTATAATTCACCCCTCCACTTT. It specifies CASSLFVTRGASYNSPLHF.

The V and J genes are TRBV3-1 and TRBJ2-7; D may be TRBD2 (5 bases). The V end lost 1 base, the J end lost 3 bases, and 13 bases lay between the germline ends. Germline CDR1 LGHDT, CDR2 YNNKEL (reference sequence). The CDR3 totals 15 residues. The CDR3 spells CASSQAASLDYEQYF. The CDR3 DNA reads TGTGCCAGCAGCCAAGCTGCTAGCTTAGACTACGAGCAGTACTTC.

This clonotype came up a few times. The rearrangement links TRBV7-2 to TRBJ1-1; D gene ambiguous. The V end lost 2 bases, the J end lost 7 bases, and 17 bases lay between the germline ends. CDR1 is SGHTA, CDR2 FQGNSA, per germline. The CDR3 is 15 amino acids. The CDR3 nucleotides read TGTGCCAGCAGCTTACGACTACGAATTTTTAATGAAGCTTTCTTT. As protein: CASSLRLRIFNEAFF.

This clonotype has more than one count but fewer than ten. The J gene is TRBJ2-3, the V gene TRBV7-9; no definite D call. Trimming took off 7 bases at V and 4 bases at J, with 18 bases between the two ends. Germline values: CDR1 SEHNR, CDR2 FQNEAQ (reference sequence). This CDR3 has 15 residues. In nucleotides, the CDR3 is TGTGCCAGCACCTCGGATCCGAATCCGGCAGATACGCAGTATTTT. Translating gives CASTSDPNPADTQYF.

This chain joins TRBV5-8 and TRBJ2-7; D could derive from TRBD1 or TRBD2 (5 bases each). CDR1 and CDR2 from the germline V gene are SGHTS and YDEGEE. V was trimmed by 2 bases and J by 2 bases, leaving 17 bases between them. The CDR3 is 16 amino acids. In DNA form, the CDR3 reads TGTGCCAGCAGCTTCCTTGAGGGACCGAGAACCTACGAGCAGTACTTC. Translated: CASSFLEGPRTYEQYF.

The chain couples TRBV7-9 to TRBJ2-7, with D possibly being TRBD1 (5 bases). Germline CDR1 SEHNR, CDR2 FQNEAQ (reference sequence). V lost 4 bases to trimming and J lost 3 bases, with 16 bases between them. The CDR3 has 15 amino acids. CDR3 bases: TGTGCCAGCAGCTCCGCCGGACAAGGCAACTACGAGCAGTACTTC. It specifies CASSSAGQGNYEQYF. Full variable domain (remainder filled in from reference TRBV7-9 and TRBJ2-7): DTGVSQNPRHKITKRGQNVTFRCDPISEHNRLYWYRQTLGQGPEFLTYFQNEAQLEKSRLLSDRFSAERPKGSFSTLEIQRTEQGDSAMYLCASSSAGQGNYEQYFGPGTRLTVT.

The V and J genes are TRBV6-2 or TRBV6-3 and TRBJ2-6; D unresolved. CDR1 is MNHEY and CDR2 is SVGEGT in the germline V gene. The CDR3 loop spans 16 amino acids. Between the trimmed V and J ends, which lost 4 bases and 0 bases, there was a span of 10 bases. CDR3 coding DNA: TGTGCCAGCAGTTCTCCCCGGAGCTCTGGGGCCAACGTCCTGACTTTC. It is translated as CASSSPRSSGANVLTF.

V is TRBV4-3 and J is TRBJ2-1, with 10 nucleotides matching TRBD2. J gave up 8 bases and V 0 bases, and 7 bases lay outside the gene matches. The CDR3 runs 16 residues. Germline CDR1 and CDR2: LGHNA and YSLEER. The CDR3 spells CASSQDISGGAYEQFF. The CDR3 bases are TGCGCCAGCAGCCAAGATATCAGCGGGGGGGCTTATGAGCAGTTCTTC.

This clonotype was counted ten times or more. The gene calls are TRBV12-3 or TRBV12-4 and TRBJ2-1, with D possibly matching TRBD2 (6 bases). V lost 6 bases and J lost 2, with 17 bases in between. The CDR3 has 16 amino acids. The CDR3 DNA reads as TGTGCCAGCAGGGGGACTCGCGCTACCCCCTACAATGAGCAGTTCTTC. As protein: CASRGTRATPYNEQFF.

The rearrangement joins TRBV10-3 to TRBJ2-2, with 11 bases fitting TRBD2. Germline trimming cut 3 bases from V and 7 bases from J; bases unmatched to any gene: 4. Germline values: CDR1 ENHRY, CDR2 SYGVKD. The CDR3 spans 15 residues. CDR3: CAISELAGAFGELFF. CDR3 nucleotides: TGTGCCATCAGTGAACTAGCGGGGGCATTCGGGGAGCTGTTTTTT.

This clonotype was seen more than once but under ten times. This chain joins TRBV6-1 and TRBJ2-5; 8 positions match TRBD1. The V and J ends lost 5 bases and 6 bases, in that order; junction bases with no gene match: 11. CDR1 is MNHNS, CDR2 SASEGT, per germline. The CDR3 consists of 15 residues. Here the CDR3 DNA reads TGTGCCAGCAGTCCCCAATTGGACAGGGCCAAGACCCAGTACTTC. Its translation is CASSPQLDRAKTQYF.

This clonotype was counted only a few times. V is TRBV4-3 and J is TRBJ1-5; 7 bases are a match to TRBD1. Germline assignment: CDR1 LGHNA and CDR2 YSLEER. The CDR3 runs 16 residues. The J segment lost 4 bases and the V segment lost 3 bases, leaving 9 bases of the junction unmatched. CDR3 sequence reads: CASSQEAQGKNQPQHF. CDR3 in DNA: TGCGCCAGCAGCCAGGAAGCACAGGGGAAGAATCAGCCCCAGCATTTT.